These 24 T cell receptor beta chains share one sample of origin, sequenced in a study of early T cells in non-severe SARS-CoV-2 infection. TCRdb passed the 5' RACE reads through MiXCR, listing each CDR3 protein once. The table lists about 55,000 distinct CDR3 sequences, under 8% of them singletons. The material was whole blood, obtained at baseline. These receptors all come from an adult who was a healthcare worker with PCR-confirmed SARS-CoV-2 infection or an uninfected control (not recorded which).

V usage is TRBV7-6 and J usage is TRBJ2-7; 7 bases are shared with TRBD2. Germline trimming cut 0 bases from V and 4 bases from J; bases unmatched to any gene: 9. The germline gives CDR1 SGHVS, CDR2 FNYEAQ. This CDR3 spans 16 amino acids. The CDR3 region is CASSLAAASGLYEQYF. CDR3 DNA sequence: TGTGCCAGCAGCTTAGCGGCGGCTAGCGGTTTATACGAGCAGTACTTC.

This clonotype has ten or more counts. The gene calls are TRBV12-3 or TRBV12-4 and TRBJ1-2; TRBD1 matches 7 bases. This CDR3 has 14 residues. The V gene end was trimmed by 5 bases and the J gene end by 4 bases; junction bases not matched to a gene: 7. The DNA for the CDR3 is TGTGCCAGCAGTCCCACGACAGGGCCCTATGGCTACACCTTC. Translated: CASSPTTGPYGYTF.

This clonotype was counted many times. The rearrangement links TRBV5-1 to TRBJ2-1, with a possible D match to TRBD2 (8 bases). The CDR3 has 15 amino acids. Deletions cut 4 bases from V and 7 bases from J, with 18 bases between. The V gene's germline CDR1 is SGHRS and CDR2 YFSETQ. Here the CDR3 reads CASSDGRGRGNEQFF. CDR3 bases: TGCGCCAGCAGCGACGGGAGGGGGCGCGGTAATGAGCAGTTCTTC.

The chain couples TRBV28 to TRBJ2-3, with 11 bases aligning to TRBD2. CDR3 size: 18 residues. The trim removed 0 bases at V and 3 bases at J, leaving 8 bases unmatched. The germline V gene encodes CDR1 MDHEN and CDR2 SYDVKM. The CDR3 here is CASSLWVAGGLGTDTQYF. CDR3 sequence (DNA): TGTGCCAGCAGTTTATGGGTAGCGGGGGGGCTTGGTACAGATACGCAGTATTTT.

Only a few counts were recorded for this clonotype. The chain has TRBV10-3 and TRBJ1-1, with 9 bases aligning to TRBD1. V trimming: 10 bases; J trimming: 5 bases; junction bases outside the gene matches: 8. The CDR3 has 13 residues. CDR1 is ENHRY and CDR2 is SYGVKD in the germline V gene. This CDR3 is CATRTGAGTEAFF. CDR3 coding DNA: TGTGCCACCCGGACAGGGGCGGGAACTGAAGCTTTCTTT.

A few counts support this clonotype. This chain uses TRBV12-3 or TRBV12-4 with TRBJ1-4; 8 bases are a match to TRBD1. The CDR3 is 14 residues long. V lost 5 bases, J lost 8 bases, and 7 bases stayed unmatched. The CDR3 protein is CASSQGAREEKLFF. Here the CDR3 DNA reads TGTGCCAGCAGTCAGGGGGCGCGCGAAGAAAAACTGTTTTTT.

There are a few counts of this clonotype. The chain carries TRBV4-3 and TRBJ1-4, with D perhaps TRBD1 (5 bases). This CDR3 has 16 amino acids. The germline V gene has CDR1 LGHNA and CDR2 YSLEER. With 3 bases removed from V and 5 bases from J, the gap between germline ends came to 16 bases. CDR3 DNA: TGCGCCAGCAGCCAGAGACTCGGGACTCAGAATGAAAAACTGTTTTTT. Protein: CASSQRLGTQNEKLFF.

The chain combines TRBV6-5 with TRBJ1-1, with 7 bases matching TRBD1. Trimming removed 5 bases from V and 11 bases from J; junction bases left unmatched: 11. The germline gives CDR1 MNHEY, CDR2 SVGAGI. The length of the CDR3 is 13 residues. The DNA of the CDR3 is TGTGCCAGCAGTGTCTGGCAGGGGGAATTTGCTTTCTTT. It is translated as CASSVWQGEFAFF.

The table lists this clonotype with many counts. The J gene is TRBJ2-1, the V gene TRBV27; 9 positions match TRBD2. Trimming at V came to 11 bases and at J to 1 base, leaving 9 bases not matched to a gene. Germline V gene lookup returns CDR1 MNHEY and CDR2 SMNVEV (reference sequence). The CDR3 extends over 15 amino acids. The CDR3 is CACAGREGSYNEQFF. The CDR3 bases are TGTGCCTGCGCGGGGCGGGAGGGTTCCTACAATGAGCAGTTCTTC.

The chain employs TRBV29-1 and TRBJ2-5; D not resolved. CDR1 and CDR2 (germline): SQVTM, ANQGSEA. The CDR3 runs 13 residues. Trimming removed 4 bases from V and 0 bases from J, with 9 bases in between. The CDR3 reads CSVGDGYQETQYF. The DNA for the CDR3 is TGCAGCGTTGGTGATGGGTACCAAGAGACCCAGTACTTC.

The chain employs TRBV5-1 and TRBJ2-1; D is possibly TRBD1 or TRBD2 (5 bases each). Trimming pared 4 bases from V and 0 bases from J, leaving 11 bases between. Per germline, CDR1 SGHRS and CDR2 YFSETQ. The CDR3 covers 15 residues. DNA of the CDR3: TGCGCCAGCAGCCCCGGGACCTCCTCCTACAATGAGCAGTTCTTC. Its protein is CASSPGTSSYNEQFF.

Only a few counts were recorded for this clonotype. V is TRBV20-1 and J is TRBJ1-4; perhaps TRBD1 as D (6 bases). The CDR3 is made up of 15 amino acids. In germline, CDR1 is DFQATT, CDR2 SNEGSKA (reference sequence). V lost 3 bases to trimming and J lost 3 bases, with 14 bases between them. This CDR3 is CSASGGRFSNEKLFF. CDR3 sequence (DNA): TGCAGTGCTAGCGGGGGGCGCTTCTCTAATGAAAAACTGTTTTTT.

This chain joins TRBV4-2 and TRBJ2-7; TRBD2 matches 10 bases. This CDR3 is 17 amino acids long. Germline V lookup: CDR1 LGHNA, CDR2 YNFKEQ. J was trimmed by 3 bases and V by 0 bases; bases with no gene match: 8. CDR3 protein: CASSQDWDPSGGYEQYF. For the CDR3, the DNA is TGTGCCAGCAGCCAAGATTGGGACCCTAGCGGGGGCTACGAGCAGTACTTC.

This clonotype showed up many times. The chain is built from TRBV7-2 and TRBJ2-1; maybe TRBD1 (6 bases). Between the trimmed V and J ends, which lost 5 bases and 2 bases, there was a span of 10 bases. Per germline, CDR1 SGHTA and CDR2 FQGNSA. This CDR3 spans 14 amino acids. The CDR3 sequence: CASSRTATYNEQFF. The CDR3 region has the DNA TGTGCCAGCAGCCGGACAGCTACCTACAATGAGCAGTTCTTC.

This clonotype has at least ten counts. The gene calls are TRBV7-6 and TRBJ1-6, with D possibly matching TRBD1 (5 bases). The length of the CDR3 is 13 residues. V lost 1 base, J lost 11 bases, and 9 bases lay in between. Germline V gene lookup returns CDR1 SGHVS and CDR2 FNYEAQ. DNA for the CDR3: TGTGCCAGCAGCTTAGGGCAGGGAACACCCCTCCACTTT. Translated: CASSLGQGTPLHF.

The chain carries TRBV6-2 or TRBV6-3 and TRBJ2-1, with D uncertain. This CDR3 has 14 residues. The germline V gene has CDR1 MNHEY and CDR2 SVGEGT. Between the trimmed V and J ends, which lost 4 bases and 6 bases, there was a span of 13 bases. Here the CDR3 DNA reads TGTGCCAGCAGTTTTTTAGTAGGTGGCAATGAGCAGTTCTTC. It translates to CASSFLVGGNEQFF.

The sample holds many counts of this clonotype. The V call is TRBV4-3, the J call TRBJ2-1, with D possibly matching TRBD2 (6 bases). Deletions cut 3 bases from V and 0 bases from J, with 6 bases between. CDR1 and CDR2 from the germline V gene are LGHNA and YSLEER. This CDR3 is built from 14 residues. CDR3 region: CASSQGGSYNEQFF. Written as DNA, the CDR3 is TGCGCCAGCAGCCAGGGGGGCTCCTACAATGAGCAGTTCTTC.

V and J are TRBV18 and TRBJ1-1; tentative D call: TRBD1 (5 bases). V lost 6 bases, J lost 3 bases, and 11 bases lay in between. There are 13 residues in the CDR3. Germline loops: CDR1 KGHSH, CDR2 LQKENI. In DNA, the CDR3 is TGTGCCAGCTCCCCTCAGGGTCACACTGAAGCTTTCTTT. Encoded protein: CASSPQGHTEAFF.

This sequence joins TRBV11-2 and TRBJ1-1; no reliable D call. Trimming cost V 0 bases and J 8 bases, with 13 bases left between them. From germline, CDR1 is SGHAT and CDR2 FQNNGV. The CDR3 totals 14 residues. CDR3 residues: CASSLDGARTEAFF. The CDR3 bases are TGTGCCAGCAGCTTAGATGGCGCTCGCACGGAAGCTTTCTTT.

This clonotype showed up just a few times. The rearrangement joins TRBV5-4 to TRBJ2-4; unclear D gene. This CDR3 region has 15 residues. Germline V gives CDR1 SGHNT, CDR2 YYREEE (reference sequence). V lost 0 bases, J lost 5 bases, and 12 bases lay in between. The CDR3 region has the DNA TGTGCCAGCAGCTTGGGAGCAGCCCCCCAAAACATTCAGTACTTC. Its translation: CASSLGAAPQNIQYF.

In its sample, this clonotype was seen many times. The chain is built from TRBV7-6 and TRBJ2-5, with D maybe TRBD2 (6 bases). CDR1 SGHVS and CDR2 FNYEAQ come from the germline V gene. Deletions cut 5 bases from V and 2 bases from J, with 21 bases between. The CDR3 loop spans 17 amino acids. Here the CDR3 DNA reads TGTGCCAGCAGCCGGGGGACTCCAGGGATTGGGCAAGAGACCCAGTACTTC. It specifies CASSRGTPGIGQETQYF.

The chain combines TRBV20-1 with TRBJ1-6; no reliable D call. The CDR3 has 16 amino acids. Trimming left V 5 bases short and J 4 bases short, with 18 bases between. CDR1 is DFQATT and CDR2 is SNEGSKA in the germline V gene (reference sequence). CDR3 loop: CSARLGVGLYNSPLHF. CDR3 nucleotide sequence: TGCAGTGCTCGACTCGGGGTGGGGTTATATAATTCACCCCTCCACTTT.

This clonotype was seen a few times. The V and J genes are TRBV2 and TRBJ2-7; 9 nucleotides align to TRBD1. CDR1 and CDR2 from the germline V gene are SNHLY and FYNNEI. The CDR3 length is 13 residues. Trimming removed 7 bases from V and 6 bases from J; junction bases left unmatched: 7. The CDR3: CASTVTGGFEQYF. DNA of the CDR3: TGTGCCAGCACGGTGACAGGGGGGTTCGAGCAGTACTTC.

This clonotype showed up many times. The CDR3 coding sequence is TGCGCCAGCAGGTCGGCCAACGTCCTGACTTTC. It encodes CASRSANVLTF. This chain links TRBV10-2 with TRBJ2-6; D is unclear. Germline CDR1 and CDR2: WSHSY and SAAADI. This CDR3 has 11 residues. V was cut by 6 bases and J by 6 bases, with 3 bases left in between.